The present entry profiles one TCR beta chain with its context. The table lists this clone with a count of one. It lacks a known antigen. No base quality information exists; no much larger clone differs at one position. This entry is derived from a study of T cell responses to AZD1222 COVID-19 vaccine (dated by TCRdb to 2020 to 2022). Background for the entire study: AZD1222 recipients with second doses at about 4 weeks or about 12 weeks were pooled, because spike-specific TCR depth and breadth did not differ between schedules. TCR sequencing was performed for 230 to 250 trial participants, of whom around 200 were given two doses of AZD1222 and 26 were given two doses of MenACWY control vaccine. Trial participants were enrolled into age subgroups of 18-55, 56-69 and 70-plus years, which contained roughly 140, 27 and 60 TCR-sequenced participants, respectively. Study-wide findings and limitations: Conclusions about previously exposed vaccinees are limited because only six or seven AZD1222 recipients were SARS-CoV-2 seropositive at baseline. No day 14 peak-response samples were available, so repertoires were characterized only after the peak T cell response. After two AZD1222 doses, spike-specific TCR breadth and depth were significantly higher than at day 0 and than in MenACWY recipients. The vaccine-associated CD4 TCRs covered the entire spike protein, and the dominant responses fell in regions 160-218 and 743-854. Reportedly, close to half of the unique spike-specific TCRs recognized epitopes lying outside the regions that are mutated in the B.1.351 and B.1.1.7 variants. In the small 56-69-year group, the increase in depth fell short of significance, most likely because of low power. Participants were mostly white British and included more females than males, and it was suggested by the authors that clonal diversity may have been underestimated.

According to the study, the label for this sample's time point signals: baseline before first vaccination. Vaccinee samples were obtained from the UK trials COV001 and COV002, which included a single-blind randomized controlled phase 2/3 trial of AZD1222 (ChAdOx1 nCoV-19) in healthy adults. For TCRbeta chain sequencing, PBMC samples from trial participants were taken at day 0 and at day 28 after the second dose. The CDR3 runs 16 amino acids, cysteine and phenylalanine included. Solely the CDR3 DNA is kept, with 48 bases framed from the first base. Trimming removed 4 bases from V and 2 bases from J, leaving 17 bases between the germline ends. Via the germline V gene, CDR1 is MNHEY and CDR2 SVGEGT. The CDR3 regions of human TCRbeta chains were subjected to immunosequencing. For the original study's pipeline: TCRs in the repertoires were compared against a reference library of SARS-CoV-2-specific TCRs that had been generated with the MIRA antigen-specificity platform. Breadth was defined as the fraction of unique TCRs that were SARS-CoV-2-associated. Depth was defined as the fraction of total T cells that were SARS-CoV-2-associated. Using the MIRA data, each spike-specific TCR was mapped to the spike region that the TCR reacts to and placed in a CD4 or CD8 class. Log10-transformed breadth and depth values were compared by one-way ANOVA with Sidak's multiple comparisons tests. Not all clones reach the TCRdb copy of this immuneACCESS table, which keeps in-frame sequences only. Checked studies attribute under half of the gap to unresolved V genes and leave the rest unexplained. That table gives V, J and clone size, and the DNA gave D and trimming. The table for this sample lists 130,000 to 150,000 clones; 91% of them were counted only once. The top ten clonotypes cover around 5.5% of the sample.

This TCR derives from an adult in good health. This specimen was peripheral blood, taken on day 0 of AZD1222 vaccination. The receptor chain draws on TRBV6-2 or TRBV6-3 and TRBJ1-1, with a weak D call of TRBD1 (6 bases match). The nucleotides read TGTGCCAGCAGTTCCCCAGGGGTTAGGCCCAACACTGAAGCTTTCTTT. Its product reads: CASSSPGVRPNTEAFF.